The entry below gives a single TCR beta chain sequence along with its context. The ends were cut back, 5 bases at V and 2 bases at J, with 13 bases in the middle. Germline V gene lookup returns CDR1 SNHLY and CDR2 FYNNEI. The CDR3 loop spans 15 amino acids. These data originate in a study of cytomegalovirus exposure and HLA in healthy donors. PCR amplification relied on 60 Vbeta primers (plus 13 Jbeta primers). The table came from immunoSEQ multiplex PCR; TCRdb's copy has only in-frame clones and leaves some out. This sample has approximately 140,000 clones, with 73% found just once. Input material: PBMCs. The source is a human donor in good health. This chain links TRBV2 with TRBJ1-3; D uncertain. CDR3: CASSPGRGAGNTIYF. Here the CDR3 DNA reads TGTGCCAGCAGTCCCGGACGGGGAGCTGGAAACACCATATATTTT. The full variable domain, its missing parts supplied by reference TRBV2 and TRBJ1-3, is EPEVTQTPSHQVTQMGQEVILRCVPISNHLYFYWYRQILGQKVEFLVSFYNNEISEKSEIFDDQFSVERPDGSNFTLKIRSTKLEDSAMYFCASSPGRGAGNTIYFGEGSWLTVV.